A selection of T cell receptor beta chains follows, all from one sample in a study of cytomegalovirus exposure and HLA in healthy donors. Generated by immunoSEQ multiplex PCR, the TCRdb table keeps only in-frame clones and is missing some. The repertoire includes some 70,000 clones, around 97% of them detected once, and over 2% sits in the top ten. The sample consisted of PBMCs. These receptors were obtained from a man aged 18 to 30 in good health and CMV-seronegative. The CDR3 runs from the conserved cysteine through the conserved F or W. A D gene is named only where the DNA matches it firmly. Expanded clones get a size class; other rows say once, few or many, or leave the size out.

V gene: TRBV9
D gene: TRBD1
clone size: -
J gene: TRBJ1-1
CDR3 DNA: TGTGCCAGCAGCGACCGGGACAGGGCGGGGACTGAAGCTTTCTTT
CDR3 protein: CASSDRDRAGTEAFF

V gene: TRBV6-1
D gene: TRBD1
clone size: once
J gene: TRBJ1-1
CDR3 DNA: TGTGCCAGCAGTGACTGGGGACAGCTCAACACTGAAGCTTTCTTT
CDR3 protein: CASSDWGQLNTEAFF

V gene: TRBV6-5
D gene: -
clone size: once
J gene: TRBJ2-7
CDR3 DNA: TGTGCCAGCTGCCGCGCGGGGTTTTCCTACGAGCAGTACTTC
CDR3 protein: CASCRAGFSYEQYF

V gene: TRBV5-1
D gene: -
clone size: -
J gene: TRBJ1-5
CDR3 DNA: TGCGCCAGCAGCTTGCGGGGTGGGAATCAGCCCCAGCATTTT
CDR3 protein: CASSLRGGNQPQHF

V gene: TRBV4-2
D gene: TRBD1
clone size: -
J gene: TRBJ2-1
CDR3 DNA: TGTGCCAGCAGCCAAGATCCCGGGACAGGGGGCAATGAGCAGTTCTTC
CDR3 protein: CASSQDPGTGGNEQFF

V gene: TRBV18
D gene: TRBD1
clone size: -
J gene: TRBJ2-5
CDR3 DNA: TGTGCCAGCTCACGGGACAGACAAGAGACCCAGTACTTC
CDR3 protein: CASSRDRQETQYF

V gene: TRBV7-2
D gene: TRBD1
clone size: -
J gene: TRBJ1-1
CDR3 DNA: TGTGCCAGCAGCCTGTTGAGGGGGCACACTGAAGCTTTCTTT
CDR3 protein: CASSLLRGHTEAFF

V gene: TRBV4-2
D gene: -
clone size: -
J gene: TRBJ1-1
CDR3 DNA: TGTGCCAGCAGCCACCAGATCCAAGACGGGGTGGGAACTGAAGCTTTCTTT
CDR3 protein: CASSHQIQDGVGTEAFF

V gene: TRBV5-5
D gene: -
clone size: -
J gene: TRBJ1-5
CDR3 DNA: TGTGCCAGCAGCTTGACGCGGGGGGGTGGCAATCAGCCCCAGCATTTT
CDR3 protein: CASSLTRGGGNQPQHF

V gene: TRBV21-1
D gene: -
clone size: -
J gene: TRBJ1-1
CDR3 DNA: TGTGCCAGCAGCGAACAGGGCCGGGGGAACACTGAAGCTTTCTTT
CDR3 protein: CASSEQGRGNTEAFF

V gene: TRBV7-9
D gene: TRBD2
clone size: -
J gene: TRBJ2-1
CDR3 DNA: TGTGCCAGCAGCTTAGGGACTAGCTTGAATCTGGCCTACAATGAGCAGTTCTTC
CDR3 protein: CASSLGTSLNLAYNEQFF

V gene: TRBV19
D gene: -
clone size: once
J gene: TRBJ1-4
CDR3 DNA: TGTGCCAGTAGTGCCGGGTCTCGTTGGCGTGAAAAACTGTTTTTT
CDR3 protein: CASSAGSRWREKLFF

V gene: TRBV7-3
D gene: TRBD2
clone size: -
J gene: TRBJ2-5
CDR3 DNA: TGTGCCAGCAGCTTAAGTCCTAGCGGGGGCCAAGAGACCCAGTACTTC
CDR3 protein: CASSLSPSGGQETQYF